This TCR beta chain was identified during a study of shared clonotypes between healthy human individuals. General study findings and limits: Clonotype sharing among donors likely depends on sequencing depth. Unshared clonotypes carried lower generation probabilities than those common to all four donors.

Trimming removed 0 bases from V and 12 bases from J, with 8 bases in between. CDR1 and CDR2 (germline): MNHEY, SMNVEV (reference sequence). The CDR3 length is 11 residues. This clone was seen a single time. Antigen: not known. Sorted-subset replicate PCRs used 200 to 250 ng DNA, some 30,000 T cell genomes. Authors' analysis steps: Junction-only immunoSEQ sequences carried no quality scores, so filtering differed. Produced via immunoSEQ multiplex PCR; TCRdb's table is partial and in-frame only. V, J and clone size are taken as reported in that table, and D and trimming were inferred from the DNA itself. Of some 120,000 clones in the sample, about 70% are singletons; the top ten hold roughly 23%.

The material sequenced was memory CD8+ T cells sorted from blood. The subset: CD45RO+ cells pooled with CCR7-negative TemRA cells. The receptor was isolated from a woman aged 25-40 years in good health. The chain employs TRBV27 and TRBJ2-5; D remains ambiguous. For the CDR3, the DNA is TGTGCCAGCAGTTTATCGGCGCATGAGTACTTC. Encoded protein: CASSLSAHEYF.